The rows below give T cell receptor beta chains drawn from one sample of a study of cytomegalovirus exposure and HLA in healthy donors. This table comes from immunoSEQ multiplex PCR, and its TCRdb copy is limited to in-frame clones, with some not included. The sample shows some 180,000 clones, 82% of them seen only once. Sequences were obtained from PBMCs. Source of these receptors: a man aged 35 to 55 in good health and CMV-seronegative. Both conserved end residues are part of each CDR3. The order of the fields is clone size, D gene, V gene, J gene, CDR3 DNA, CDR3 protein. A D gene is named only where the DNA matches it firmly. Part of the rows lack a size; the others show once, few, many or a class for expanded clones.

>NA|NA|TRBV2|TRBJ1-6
TGTGCAACGCAAGTGGGAGTTTCACCCCTCCACTTT
CATQVGVSPLHF
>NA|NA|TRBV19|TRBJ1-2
TGTGCCAGTAGTCCTATCCCACAGGGCTATGGCTACACCTTC
CASSPIPQGYGYTF
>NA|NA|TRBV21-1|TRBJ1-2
TGTGCCAGCAGCAAGGGCGCAGATGACTATGGCTACACCTTC
CASSKGADDYGYTF
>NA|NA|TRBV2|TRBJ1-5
TGTGCCAGCAGTGACGTCGGGGGGGCGGGTCAGCCCCAGCATTTT
CASSDVGGAGQPQHF
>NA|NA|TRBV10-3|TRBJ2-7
TGTGCCATCAGTGATCCGGGCTCCTACGAGCAGTACTTC
CAISDPGSYEQYF
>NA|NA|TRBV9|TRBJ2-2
TGTGCCAGCAGCCCAGTAAGGGGGTCCTACACCGGGGAGCTGTTTTTT
CASSPVRGSYTGELFF
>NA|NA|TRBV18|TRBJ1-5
TGTGCCAGCTCAAATTTCGGGAATCAGCCCCAGCATTTT
CASSNFGNQPQHF
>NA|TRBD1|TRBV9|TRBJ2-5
TGTGCCAGCAGCCTGCGGGACAGGGAAGAGACCCAGTACTTC
CASSLRDREETQYF
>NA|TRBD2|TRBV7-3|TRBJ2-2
TGTGCCAGCAGCTTAAAAGCGGGAGCCGGGGAGCTGTTTTTT
CASSLKAGAGELFF
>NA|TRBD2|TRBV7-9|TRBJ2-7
TGTGCCAGCAGCGGGACTAGCGGGAGGGTTCCCACCTACGAGCAGTACTTC
CASSGTSGRVPTYEQYF
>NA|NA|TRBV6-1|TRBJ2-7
TGTGCCAGCACCTCAAACGGGAAAAGCTCCTACGAGCAGTACTTC
CASTSNGKSSYEQYF
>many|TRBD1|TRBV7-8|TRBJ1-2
TGTGCCAGCAGCTTACGCCAGGGGGCGGGCTATGGCTACACCTTC
CASSLRQGAGYGYTF
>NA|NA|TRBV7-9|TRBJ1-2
TGTGCCAGCAGCTTAGGACAGTCTCCCTATGGCTACACCTTC
CASSLGQSPYGYTF
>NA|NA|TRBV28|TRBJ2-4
TGTGCCAGCAGTTTTCTTGGCGGGGGCACCAAAAACATTCAGTACTTC
CASSFLGGGTKNIQYF
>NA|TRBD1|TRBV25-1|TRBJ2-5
TGTGCCAGCAGTCGACAGGGGACCGAGACCCAGTACTTC
CASSRQGTETQYF
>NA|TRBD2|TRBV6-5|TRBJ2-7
TGTGCCAGCAAACTAGCGGGAGGGCCCTACGAGCAGTACTTC
CASKLAGGPYEQYF
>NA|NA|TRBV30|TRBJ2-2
TGTGCCTGGACCAGGGCTAGCACCGGGGAGCTGTTTTTT
CAWTRASTGELFF